The 20 T cell receptor beta chains presented below share a single source sample, sequenced in a study of CD8 T cells in Susac syndrome. Random hexamers primed reverse transcription of 0.5 to 1 ug RNA. TCRdb itself ran the immunoSEQ multiplex PCR reads through MiXCR, one entry per CDR3 protein. This sample yields 110,000 or so distinct CDR3 sequences, of which about 90% are seen a single time; 0.11% to 0.15% belongs to the top ten. The sample consisted of CD4+ T cells from PBMCs. These receptors were taken from a human donor in good health.

V and J are TRBV7-3 and TRBJ2-1; D may be TRBD1 or TRBD2 (5 bases each). CDR3 length: 16 residues. CDR1 is SGHTA, CDR2 FQGTGA, per germline. The V gene lost 5 bases and the J gene lost 2 bases, with 16 bases spanning the gap. CDR3 DNA sequence: TGTGCCAGCAGCGTAGATAGTTGGGGGACCTACAATGAGCAGTTCTTC. Amino acids: CASSVDSWGTYNEQFF. The complete variable domain, with remaining parts taken from reference TRBV7-3 and TRBJ2-1, reads GAGVSQTPSNKVTEKGKYVELRCDPISGHTALYWYRQSLGQGPEFLIYFQGTGAADDSGLPNDRFFAVRPEGSVSTLKIQRTERGDSAVYLCASSVDSWGTYNEQFFGPGTRLTVL.

The chain joins TRBV3-1 to TRBJ2-1; D perhaps matches TRBD2 (5 bases). CDR3 length: 15 amino acids. The germline V gene has CDR1 LGHDT and CDR2 YNNKEL (reference sequence). V was pared by 1 base and J by 3 bases, with 10 bases between. In DNA, the CDR3 is TGTGCCAGCAGCCAAGGCCCAACTAGCTACAATGAGCAGTTCTTC. This gives the protein CASSQGPTSYNEQFF.

This clonotype appeared once. The V call is TRBV2, the J call TRBJ1-5, with 9 bases matching TRBD1. CDR1 and CDR2 (germline): SNHLY, FYNNEI. V lost 6 bases to trimming and J lost 7 bases; unmatched junction nucleotides: 10. The CDR3 loop spans 15 amino acids. The DNA for the CDR3 is TGTGCCAGCAGCGCGGGACAGGGACTAGGACAGCCCCAGCATTTT. Its protein is CASSAGQGLGQPQHF.

The CDR3 region has the DNA TGCAGTGCTAGACCGGGGGACAGCACAGATACGCAGTATTTT. Translating it yields CSARPGDSTDTQYF. The rearrangement links TRBV20-1 to TRBJ2-3; D might be TRBD2 (6 bases). Trimming stripped 2 bases from V and 0 bases from J, with 9 bases between. This CDR3 region has 14 residues. CDR1 and CDR2 from the germline V gene are DFQATT and SNEGSKA (reference sequence).

This sequence joins TRBV7-2 and TRBJ1-5, with D perhaps TRBD1 (5 bases). V lost 0 bases, J lost 6 bases, and 9 bases lay in between. This CDR3 is built from 14 residues. CDR1 and CDR2 (germline): SGHTA, FQGNSA. The CDR3 protein is CASSLAGARQPQHF. In DNA form, the CDR3 reads TGTGCCAGCAGCTTAGCAGGGGCACGTCAGCCCCAGCATTTT. The entire variable domain, with the rest obtained from reference TRBV7-2 and TRBJ1-5, is as follows: GAGVSQSPSNKVTEKGKDVELRCDPISGHTALYWYRQSLGQGLEFLIYFQGNSAPDKSGLPSDRFSAERTGGSVSTLTIQRTQQEDSAVYLCASSLAGARQPQHFGDGTRLSIL.

The rearrangement uses TRBV7-2 and TRBJ2-7; 7 nucleotides agree with TRBD1. The CDR3 spans 16 residues. Trimming cost V 2 bases and J 2 bases; bases outside gene matches: 9. CDR1 is SGHTA and CDR2 is FQGNSA in the germline V gene. The CDR3 region has the DNA TGTGCCAGCAGCTTACCCAGTGGGACAGTAGCCTACGAGCAGTACTTC. Translated: CASSLPSGTVAYEQYF.

This clonotype was seen just once. The chain employs TRBV5-1 and TRBJ2-1, with TRBD2 matching over 11 bases. Per the germline V gene, CDR1 is SGHRS and CDR2 is YFSETQ. The ends lost 0 bases at V and 4 bases at J; junction bases unmatched: 9. This CDR3 comprises 18 residues. CDR3 bases: TGCGCCAGCAGCTTGGGAAGGTCCGGGACTAGCGGATACAATGAGCAGTTCTTC. Translating it yields CASSLGRSGTSGYNEQFF. Complete variable domain (other parts from reference TRBV5-1 and TRBJ2-1): KAGVTQTPRYLIKTRGQQVTLSCSPISGHRSVSWYQQTPGQGLQFLFEYFSETQRNKGNFPGRFSGRQFSNSRSEMNVSTLELGDSALYLCASSLGRSGTSGYNEQFFGPGTRLTVL.

This sequence joins TRBV10-3 and TRBJ2-2; D is uncertain. The CDR3 runs to 12 residues. From germline, CDR1 is ENHRY and CDR2 SYGVKD. V was trimmed by 3 bases and J by 5 bases, leaving 4 bases between them. The CDR3 DNA reads TGTGCCATCAGTGACAGTACCGGGGAGCTGTTTTTT. It encodes CAISDSTGELFF.

The rearrangement links TRBV6-2 or TRBV6-3 to TRBJ2-7; TRBD2 matches at 8 bases. Per germline, CDR1 MNHEY and CDR2 SVGEGT. The CDR3 covers 14 residues. V gave up 4 bases and J gave up 2 bases; unmatched junction bases: 4. This CDR3 reads CASSSGTRAYEQYF. The CDR3 DNA follows: TGTGCCAGCAGTTCCGGGACTAGAGCCTACGAGCAGTACTTC.

The rearrangement uses TRBV27 and TRBJ1-3; D remains ambiguous. V dropped 6 bases and J dropped 1 base, with 16 bases sitting between them. The CDR3 sequence is 16 residues long. Per the germline V gene, CDR1 is MNHEY and CDR2 is SMNVEV (reference sequence). In nucleotides, the CDR3 is TGTGCCAGCAGGTCCTCTAATGGTGTTTCTGGAAACACCATATATTTT. It yields the protein CASRSSNGVSGNTIYF.

This chain connects TRBV5-1 to TRBJ2-6; D is perhaps TRBD2 (5 bases). The germline gives CDR1 SGHRS, CDR2 YFSETQ. The CDR3 is made up of 14 amino acids. V was cut by 7 bases and J by 4 bases, with 12 bases left in between. CDR3 DNA: TGCGCCAGCTACCCCCTAGCCGGGGCCAACGTCCTGACTTTC. Its protein is CASYPLAGANVLTF.

The rearrangement joins TRBV30 to TRBJ1-3; D call uncertain. This CDR3 is 15 amino acids long. Trimming removed 7 bases at V and 1 base at J, with 17 bases between. CDR1 GTSNPN and CDR2 SVGIG come from the germline V gene (reference sequence). The CDR3 loop reads CASEQMAGSGNTIYF. The CDR3 bases are TGTGCCTCGGAACAGATGGCGGGTTCTGGAAACACCATATATTTT.

The chain couples TRBV5-1 to TRBJ2-3; TRBD2 aligns across 10 bases. After removal of 4 bases from V and 3 bases from J, the junction contained 11 bases not matched to a gene. This CDR3 contains 17 residues. Germline V CDR1 and CDR2: SGHRS, YFSETQ. DNA of the CDR3: TGCGCCAGCAGCCTTGAGACTAGCGGGCTCACTACAGATACGCAGTATTTT. Its translation is CASSLETSGLTTDTQYF.

This chain joins TRBV4-3 and TRBJ1-4, with D hard to call. In germline, CDR1 is LGHNA, CDR2 YSLEER. V was pared by 0 bases and J by 12 bases, with 20 bases between. CDR3 size: 16 residues. CDR3 sequence (DNA): TGCGCCAGCAGCCAAGATAATATCGTCCGAGCCCATGAACTGTTTTTT. This gives the protein CASSQDNIVRAHELFF.

CDR3 sequence: CAGRDGAYEQYF. In nucleotides, the CDR3 is TGTGCCGGTAGGGACGGAGCCTACGAGCAGTACTTC. The chain couples TRBV6-1 to TRBJ2-7, with D perhaps being TRBD1 or TRBD2 (5 bases each). Germline V gives CDR1 MNHNS, CDR2 SASEGT. The length of the CDR3 is 12 residues. V lost 11 bases to trimming and J lost 2 bases, with 13 bases between them.

V is TRBV3-1 and J is TRBJ1-1, with 8 nucleotides matching TRBD1. From germline, CDR1 is LGHDT and CDR2 YNNKEL (reference sequence). The CDR3 sequence is 14 residues long. J lost 0 bases, V lost 6 bases, and 3 bases had no gene match. The CDR3 sequence: CASRQGDMNTEAFF. In DNA, the CDR3 is TGTGCCAGCAGACAGGGGGATATGAACACTGAAGCTTTCTTT.

The chain carries TRBV29-1 and TRBJ1-2, with D uncertain. Trimming left V 3 bases short and J 4 bases short, with 3 bases between. In germline, CDR1 is SQVTM, CDR2 ANQGSEA. This CDR3 contains 10 residues. The CDR3 DNA is TGCAGCGTTGACGGCTATGGCTACACCTTC. This encodes CSVDGYGYTF.

V and J are TRBV20-1 and TRBJ1-5; 7 bases fit TRBD1. The CDR3 length is 14 residues. Trimming took 3 bases from V and 5 from J; bases not matched to a gene: 7. Germline CDR1 is DFQATT and CDR2 is SNEGSKA (reference sequence). DNA of the CDR3: TGCAGTGCTAGGAGCGACAGGGTGGATCAGCCCCAGCATTTT. This encodes CSARSDRVDQPQHF.

The chain has TRBV7-9 and TRBJ2-2, with 12 bases matching TRBD2. The V gene's germline CDR1 is SEHNR and CDR2 FQNEAQ (reference sequence). After removal of 5 bases from V and 1 base from J, the junction contained 11 bases not matched to a gene. The CDR3 is 19 residues long. The CDR3 here is CASSVRRLAGGRNTGELFF. CDR3 DNA sequence: TGTGCCAGCAGCGTACGAAGGCTAGCGGGGGGGCGGAACACCGGGGAGCTGTTTTTT.

The genes are TRBV4-1 and TRBJ2-7; 13 positions agree with TRBD2. CDR3 length equals 17 residues. Trimming removed 2 bases from V and 4 bases from J; junction bases left unmatched: 8. Germline-derived CDR1 and CDR2 are MGHRA and YSYEKL. The CDR3 coding sequence is TGCGCCAGCAGCCAACCTTCTACTAGCGGGAGGGTTTACGAGCAGTACTTC. As protein: CASSQPSTSGRVYEQYF.